The 2 T cell receptor beta chains listed next were all sequenced from one sample in a study of blood T cell repertoires in COVID-19. Using immunoSEQ multiplex PCR, the repertoire was profiled, and TCRdb retains in-frame clones only, with some absent. The table includes approximately 150,000 clones, around 90% detected once. Sequencing was performed on peripheral blood. The receptor source for this set is a human donor in a cohort sampled during active COVID-19.

The chain is built from TRBV7-9 and TRBJ1-4; the D gene is possibly TRBD1 (5 bases). Germline V CDR1 and CDR2: SEHNR, FQNEAQ (reference sequence). This CDR3 has 14 amino acids. Trimming removed 4 bases from V and 7 bases from J, with 13 bases in between. CDR3 nucleotides: TGTGCCAGCAGCTCGGGGGACCTGGCTGAAAAACTGTTTTTT. This translates into CASSSGDLAEKLFF.

This clone turned up a few times. In DNA, the CDR3 is TGTGCCAGCAGCGCCGGGACAGGGAGAGTCGGGGAGCTGTTTTTT. This gives the protein CASSAGTGRVGELFF. The chain joins TRBV5-6 to TRBJ2-2, with 9 bases matching TRBD1. This CDR3 has 15 amino acids. Germline values: CDR1 SGHDT, CDR2 YYEEEE. V lost 4 bases, J lost 7 bases, and 8 bases stayed unmatched. Full variable domain (rest looked up from reference TRBV5-6 and TRBJ2-2): DAGVTQSPTHLIKTRGQQVTLRCSPKSGHDTVSWYQQALGQGPQFIFQYYEEEERQRGNFPDRFSGHQFPNYSSELNVNALLLGDSALYLCASSAGTGRVGELFFGEGSRLTVL.